This TCR beta chain was found in a study of cytomegalovirus exposure and HLA in healthy donors. The overall study: In terms of ancestry, the Caucasian-associated cluster contained about 81% of the 350 to 450 genotyped donors. Study observations and caveats: Relative to equally common others, HLA-associated TCR beta chains showed greater clonal expansion in a later analysis. Researchers catalogued under 200 TCR beta chains as cytomegalovirus-associated.

Researchers ran the PCR with 60 Vbeta and 13 Jbeta primers. Original processing methods: Approximately 80 million unique TCR beta chains, roughly 11 million of them shared, were counted by a later analysis. The method was immunoSEQ multiplex PCR; TCRdb's version includes in-frame clones alone and lacks a portion of them. That table gives V, J and clone size, and the DNA gave D and trimming. This table has 150,000 to 200,000 clones, around three quarters appearing once. This clone has a handful of counts. The target antigen is unknown. Trimming at V came to 5 bases and at J to 4 bases, leaving 17 bases not matched to a gene. The CDR3 loop spans 17 amino acids. Germline assignment: CDR1 SGHNT and CDR2 YYREEE (reference sequence).

The gene calls are TRBV5-4 and TRBJ1-1; 7 bases line up with TRBD1. The clonotype comes from a man under 40 in good health and CMV-seronegative. Sequencing input: PBMCs. The DNA for the CDR3 is TGTGCCAGCAGTAGGGGGCGGACAGGTAGTCGGGTCACTGAAGCTTTCTTT. This translates into CASSRGRTGSRVTEAFF.